The sequence of this T cell receptor (beta chain) was determined in a study of blood T cell repertoires in COVID-19 (dated by TCRdb to the early 2020s). A note on the overall study: The collaborator samples originated in the United States, Italy and Spain and spanned the acute and convalescent phases of COVID-19. The material from the prospective study consisted of cDNA or gDNA derived from T cells, B-cell-depleted T cells, or PBMCs. Subjects who had been exposed to COVID-19, were actively infected with it, or had recovered from it provided the deeply sampled blood TCRbeta repertoires that made up the dataset. The repertoires were made available in a free public database intended to serve as a resource for research on the immune response to SARS-CoV-2. Samples were obtained from the ongoing ImmuneRACE study (first 160 participants) and from 1,200 or so subjects provided by 6 global collaborators. A de-identified subject ID, COVID-19 status, age in years and sex were almost always included in the sample metadata. Where available, HLA class I and class II types were taken from metadata supplied by the sample provider and were not determined by assay-based typing. Overall results and qualifications from the work: How much clinical and demographic metadata was included differed by source and by participant, and the metadata was provided uncurated.

For this clone: The clone's antigen remains unknown. Nothing much larger sits one base from this clone, and base qualities are not available.

TCRbeta CDR3 regions were amplified from genomic DNA using the immunoSEQ Assay, a bias-controlled multiplex PCR. The authors processed their data as follows. The number of nucleated cells in each sample was estimated from the amplification of reference gene primers within the assay. Sequence reads were collapsed and filtered to measure the absolute abundance of every unique TCRbeta CDR3 rearrangement. For each sample, productive Simpson clonality was calculated as the square root of Simpson's diversity index across productive rearrangements. What TCRdb holds here is the immuneACCESS table cut down to in-frame rearrangements. Part of the clones is not present; checked against another copy, under half of the missing clones reflect an unresolved V gene, and the others are unexplained. V and J calls and clone size are copied from that table; D and trimming were computed from the DNA. The sample table records about 70,000 clones; about 88% of these occur just once. Around 1.6% of the sample rests with the top ten.

The CDR3 spans 13 residues, from the cysteine through the phenylalanine. CDR3 DNA only is kept here, 39 bases in frame from base 1. CDR1 and CDR2 are drawn from the germline V gene: SQVTM, ANQGSEA. Trimming removed 3 bases from V and 0 bases from J, leaving 7 bases between the germline ends. The collaborating institutions used their own protocols to collect whole blood in K2EDTA tubes. For TCRbeta analysis, collaborator samples were shipped as frozen whole blood, as isolated PBMCs, or as DNA extracted from either sample type. Rearrangement joined TRBV29-1 to TRBJ2-3, and TRBD1 may be the D gene, going by 6 matching bases. This sequence was found in a middle-aged man with acute or convalescent COVID-19. The specimen sequenced was peripheral blood. CDR3 loop: CSVEGASTDTQYF. At the DNA level, the sequence is TGCAGCGTTGAGGGGGCTAGCACAGATACGCAGTATTTT.